These 3 T cell receptor beta chains were all obtained from the same sample, sequenced in a study of regulatory T cells in long-lasting Graves disease. The time point denotes: newly diagnosed GD, antithyroid drugs for less than 3 months. Researchers made the TCR library from RNA that was extracted from PBMCs. Building of the TCR beta libraries involved iRepertoire HTBI primers and Arm-PCR of CDR3 regions. MiXCR, applied by TCRdb to the multiplex PCR reads, yields one record per CDR3 protein. The sample has approximately 360,000 distinct CDR3 sequences, 10% to 15% seen once; the top ten hold approximately 20%. In addition, the sample was reused for a study of T cells in Graves' hyperthyroidism and ophthalmopathy.

This material consisted of peripheral blood mononuclear cells (PBMCs), taken at new diagnosis, from a patient treated with antithyroid drugs. The receptors come from a woman in her late teens or twenties with Graves disease.

Notes on this clonotype: One base away lies a much larger clone, so this may be a sequencing read error. This rearrangement joins TRBV6-2 or TRBV6-3 to TRBJ1-5; no firm D call. The germline V and J ends were trimmed by 0 bases and 0 bases, with 12 bases remaining between them. The CDR3 has 17 amino acids. Germline CDR1 and CDR2: MNHEY and SVGEGT. The CDR3, as DNA: TGTGCCAGCAGTTACTCTCTCGTAGCGTATAGCAATCAGCCCCAGCATTTT. It is translated as CASSYSLVAYSNQPQHF.

This clonotype was recorded many times. The genes are TRBV27 and TRBJ1-3, with a tentative D call TRBD1 (6 bases). This CDR3 is built from 13 residues. Germline CDR1 reads MNHEY; CDR2 reads SMNVEV (reference sequence). Between the trimmed V and J ends, which lost 6 bases and 2 bases, there was a span of 8 bases. CDR3 nucleotides: TGTGCCAGCAGGCGGACAGCTGGAAACACCATATATTTT. The encoded protein is CASRRTAGNTIYF.

The chain recombines TRBV6-2 or TRBV6-3 with TRBJ2-1; TRBD2 matches 14 bases. Trimming removed 7 bases from V and 9 bases from J; junction bases left unmatched: 5. Germline values: CDR1 MNHEY, CDR2 SVGEGT. This CDR3 spans 14 amino acids. CDR3 region: CASIRTSGRTEQFF. In DNA form, the CDR3 reads TGTGCCAGCATCAGGACTAGCGGGAGGACTGAGCAGTTCTTC.